A selection of T cell receptor beta chains follows, all from one sample in a study of cytomegalovirus exposure and HLA in healthy donors. Assay used: immunoSEQ multiplex PCR; TCRdb lists only in-frame clones, some missing. The sample contains approximately 270,000 clones, 90% of which appear only once. Sequencing used PBMCs. The receptors derive from a woman in her late teens or twenties in good health and CMV-seronegative. Each CDR3 is given with its conserved first and last residue. D genes are given only for firm matches. Clone size is stated in some rows and not others, as once, few, many or a class when expanded.

D,size,V,J,DNA,CDR3
TRBD2,-,TRBV28,TRBJ2-7,TGTGCCAGCAGTTTATCCCCTATTGCGGGGGGGCCCTACGAGCAGTACTTC,CASSLSPIAGGPYEQYF
TRBD2,once,TRBV27,TRBJ2-3,TGTGCCAGCAGTCCGACAGGACTAGCGGGGGGCCCAAGCACAGATACGCAGTATTTT,CASSPTGLAGGPSTDTQYF
TRBD1,-,TRBV14,TRBJ1-6,TGTGCCAGCAGTCCGGGACAGGGGGACCATAATTCACCCCTCCACTTT,CASSPGQGDHNSPLHF
-,-,TRBV29-1,TRBJ2-2,TGCAGCGTTGAAAAGGAGGTGGCCGGGGAGCTGTTTTTT,CSVEKEVAGELFF
-,-,TRBV5-6,TRBJ1-2,TGTGCCAGCAGCCCCGGGGAACCTAACTATGGCTACACCTTC,CASSPGEPNYGYTF
TRBD1,-,TRBV11-2,TRBJ1-2,TGTGCCAGCAGCCTAATGGGGACAGGGCACTATGGCTACACCTTC,CASSLMGTGHYGYTF
-,-,TRBV6-5,TRBJ1-1,TGTGCCAGCAGTCGGGGGGGTGTGGTTGAAGCTTTCTTT,CASSRGGVVEAFF
-,-,TRBV21-1,TRBJ1-1,TGTGCCAGCAGCATTAGGGGGCGAGGGTCAATAAACACTGAAGCTTTCTTT,CASSIRGRGSINTEAFF
-,-,TRBV19,TRBJ2-1,TGTGCCAGTAGTACCCTCCTAGCCAATGAGCAGTTCTTC,CASSTLLANEQFF
TRBD2,-,TRBV5-6,TRBJ2-1,TGTGCCAGCAGCTCTGGGACTAGCGGGGTTTACAATGAGCAGTTCTTC,CASSSGTSGVYNEQFF
TRBD2,-,TRBV30,TRBJ2-1,TGTGCCTGGAGGGCGCCTAGCGGGGGGGTCAATGAGCAGTTCTTC,CAWRAPSGGVNEQFF
TRBD1,-,TRBV10-1,TRBJ1-1,TGCGCCAGCAGTGAGTCCGGGACAGCAGCTTTCTTT,CASSESGTAAFF
-,-,TRBV5-1,TRBJ1-5,TGCGCCAGCAGCTTGGACAGCGGAGGCAATCAGCCCCAGCATTTT,CASSLDSGGNQPQHF
-,-,TRBV28,TRBJ2-7,TGTGCCAGCAGTTTAGATGGGACAAGGCACTACGAGCAGTACTTC,CASSLDGTRHYEQYF
TRBD2,-,TRBV5-6,TRBJ2-3,TGTGCCAGCAGCTTGGCCCCGGGACTAGCGGGGTTAGATACGCAGTATTTT,CASSLAPGLAGLDTQYF
TRBD1,-,TRBV28,TRBJ1-2,TGTGCCAGCAGTTTAGACGGACAGGGTAGCGGCTACACCTTC,CASSLDGQGSGYTF
TRBD2,once,TRBV9,TRBJ2-5,TGTGCCAGCAGCCCGAGTAGCGGGGGGGCCTTAGAGACCCAGTACTTC,CASSPSSGGALETQYF
TRBD2,-,TRBV2,TRBJ2-4,TGTGCCAGCGAATTCGGGGGGGCCGGCGAAAACATTCAGTACTTC,CASEFGGAGENIQYF
-,once,TRBV11-2,TRBJ1-2,TGTGCCAGCAGCTTGACAGAGGCAGCCTATGGCTACACCTTC,CASSLTEAAYGYTF
-,once,TRBV5-6,TRBJ2-2,TGTGCCAGCAGCTTGGGGCAGGTCGCCTTACTGAACACCGGGGAGCTGTTTTTT,CASSLGQVALLNTGELFF
-,-,TRBV28,TRBJ2-2,TGTGCCAGCAGCCTTCCAGTAAACACCGGGGAGCTGTTTTTT,CASSLPVNTGELFF
-,-,TRBV5-4,TRBJ1-1,TGTGCCAGCAGTTCCCAGTCTGTCACTGAAGCTTTCTTT,CASSSQSVTEAFF
-,-,TRBV10-2,TRBJ2-2,TGCGCCAGCTTAAAGGTGGGGGGTGAGAACACCGGGGAGCTGTTTTTT,CASLKVGGENTGELFF
TRBD1,-,TRBV6-4,TRBJ1-1,TGTGCCAGCAGTCCGGGACAGATGAACACTGAAGCTTTCTTT,CASSPGQMNTEAFF
-,-,TRBV27,TRBJ1-5,TGTGCCAGCAGTTTAAATTCCAGAGGATTTAGCAATCAGCCCCAGCATTTT,CASSLNSRGFSNQPQHF
TRBD1,once,TRBV6-1,TRBJ2-7,TGTGCCAGCAGTGATTTAGGGACAGCTGCCTACGAGCAGTACTTC,CASSDLGTAAYEQYF
TRBD1,-,TRBV15,TRBJ1-4,TGTGCCACCCGTAGACAGGGCGGGGAAAAACTGTTTTTT,CATRRQGGEKLFF
-,few,TRBV6-6,TRBJ1-5,TGTGCCAGCAGGAAGACAGGTCAAAGCAATCAGCCCCAGCATTTT,CASRKTGQSNQPQHF
TRBD2,-,TRBV7-2,TRBJ2-6,TGTGCCAGCAGCTTCGGGGGGACGGGGGCCAACGTCCTGACTTTC,CASSFGGTGANVLTF
-,-,TRBV5-1,TRBJ1-1,TGCGCCAGCAGTAAGGACCGTCCCGGGGAGAACACTGAAGCTTTCTTT,CASSKDRPGENTEAFF
-,-,TRBV7-8,TRBJ1-1,TGTGCCAGCAGCTCACAAAGGGGTCCTGAAGCTTTCTTT,CASSSQRGPEAFF
TRBD2,-,TRBV28,TRBJ2-7,TGTGCCAGCCGTGTTTATAGCGGGGGGCTTTACGAGCAGTACTTC,CASRVYSGGLYEQYF
TRBD2,-,TRBV7-2,TRBJ2-1,TGTGCCAGCAGCTCTAGCGGGGGGTCCTACAATGAGCAGTTCTTC,CASSSSGGSYNEQFF
-,-,TRBV19,TRBJ1-3,TGTGCCAGTACCAATTCTCGGGGGTACTCTGGAAACACCATATATTTT,CASTNSRGYSGNTIYF
TRBD2,-,TRBV6-5,TRBJ2-7,TGTGCCAGCAGCTTAAGACTAGCGGGGAGCTACGAGCAGTACTTC,CASSLRLAGSYEQYF
-,-,TRBV7-9,TRBJ2-3,TGTGCCAGCAGCTTAGTCGTGACAGCAAAGGGGACAGATACGCAGTATTTT,CASSLVVTAKGTDTQYF
-,-,TRBV6-5,TRBJ1-6,TGTGCCAGCAGTTACTCGGCCGTCCTCTATAATTCACCCCTCCACTTT,CASSYSAVLYNSPLHF
-,-,TRBV19,TRBJ1-1,TGTGCCAGTAGTATCCTGGGCGTGGACACTGAAGCTTTCTTT,CASSILGVDTEAFF
-,once,TRBV10-3,TRBJ1-4,TGTGCCATCGGGGGGGATGCAACTAATGAAAAACTGTTTTTT,CAIGGDATNEKLFF
-,-,TRBV6-1,TRBJ1-4,TGTGCCAGCAGTGAAGAAGGGGGAACGGAAAAACTGTTTTTT,CASSEEGGTEKLFF